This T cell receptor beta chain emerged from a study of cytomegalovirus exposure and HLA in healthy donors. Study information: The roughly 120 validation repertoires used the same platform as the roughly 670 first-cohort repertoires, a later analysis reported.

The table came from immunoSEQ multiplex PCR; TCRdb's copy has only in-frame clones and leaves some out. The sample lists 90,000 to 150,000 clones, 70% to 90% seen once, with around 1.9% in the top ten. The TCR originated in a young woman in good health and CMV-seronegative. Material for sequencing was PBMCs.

The CDR3 nucleotides read TGTGCCAGCAGTTACTCCACAGGGTTAAGTGGCTACACCTTC. As protein: CASSYSTGLSGYTF. The chain is built from TRBV6-5 and TRBJ1-2, with D possibly TRBD1 on 6 matching bases. Trimming took 0 bases from V and 7 from J, leaving 12 bases between them. The CDR3 has 14 residues. CDR1 is MNHEY and CDR2 is SVGAGI in the germline V gene.